The present entry profiles one T cell receptor beta chain with its context. As yet, its antigen is unknown. The record originates from a study of T-cell reconstitution after alpha-beta-depleted transplantation in children. Study-wide results and limits: Several hundred expanded graft clones reportedly supplied alpha-beta T cells about two months after transplant. Elevated TCRbeta diversity at day 60 was traced, in some patients, to surviving recipient T cells and thymic progenitors. Newly generated T cells supplied most T-cell counts and diversity one year post-transplant.

Trimming took 6 bases from V and 1 from J; bases not matched to a gene: 6. CDR1 is MNHNS and CDR2 is SASEGT in the germline V gene. The CDR3 contains 15 residues. Molecular barcoding with unique molecular identifiers was used for the TCRbeta library. Each CDR3 protein is one row after TCRdb ran MiXCR on the PCR reads. The data hold 65,000 to 85,000 distinct CDR3 sequences, with approximately 11% observed a single time. Here the sequenced sample was PBMCs, taken before TCRalphabeta/CD19-depleted stem cell transplant. This TCR came from a boy aged 10-17 years with acute myeloid leukemia, due to receive a stem cell transplant. The genes are TRBV6-1 and TRBJ2-3; TRBD2 matches at 8 bases. In DNA form, the CDR3 reads TGTGCCAGCAGGGGACTAGGAACGGGCACAGATACGCAGTATTTT. Protein: CASRGLGTGTDTQYF.